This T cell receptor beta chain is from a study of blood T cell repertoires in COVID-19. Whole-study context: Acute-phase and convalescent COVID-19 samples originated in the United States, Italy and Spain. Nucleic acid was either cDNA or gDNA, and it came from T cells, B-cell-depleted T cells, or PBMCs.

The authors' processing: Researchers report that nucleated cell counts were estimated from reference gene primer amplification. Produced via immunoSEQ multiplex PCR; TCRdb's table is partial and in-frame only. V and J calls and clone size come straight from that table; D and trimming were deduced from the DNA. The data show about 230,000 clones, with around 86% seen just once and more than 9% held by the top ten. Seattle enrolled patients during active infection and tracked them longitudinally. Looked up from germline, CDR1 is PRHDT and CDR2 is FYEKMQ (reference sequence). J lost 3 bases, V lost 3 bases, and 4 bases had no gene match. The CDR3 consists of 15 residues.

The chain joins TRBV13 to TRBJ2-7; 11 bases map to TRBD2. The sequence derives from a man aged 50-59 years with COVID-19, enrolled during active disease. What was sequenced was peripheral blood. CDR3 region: CASSFGTSGHYEQYF. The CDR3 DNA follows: TGTGCCAGCAGCTTCGGGACTAGCGGCCACTACGAGCAGTACTTC.